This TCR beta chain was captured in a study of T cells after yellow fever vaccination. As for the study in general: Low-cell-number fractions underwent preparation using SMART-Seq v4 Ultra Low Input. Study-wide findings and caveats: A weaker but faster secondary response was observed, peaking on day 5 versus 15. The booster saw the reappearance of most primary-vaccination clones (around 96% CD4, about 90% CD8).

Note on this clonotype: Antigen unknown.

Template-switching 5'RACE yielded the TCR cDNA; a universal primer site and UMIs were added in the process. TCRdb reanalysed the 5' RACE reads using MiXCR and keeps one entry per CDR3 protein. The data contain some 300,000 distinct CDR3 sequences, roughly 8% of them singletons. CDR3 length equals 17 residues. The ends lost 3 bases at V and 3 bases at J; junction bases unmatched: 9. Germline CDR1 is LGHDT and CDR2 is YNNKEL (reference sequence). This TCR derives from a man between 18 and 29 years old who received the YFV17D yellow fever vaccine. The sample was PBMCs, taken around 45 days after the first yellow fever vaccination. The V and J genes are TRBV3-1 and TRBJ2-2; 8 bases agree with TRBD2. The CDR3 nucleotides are TGTGCCAGCAGCCAGGAACGGGGGGGCCGTTACACCGGGGAGCTGTTTTTT. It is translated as CASSQERGGRYTGELFF.